This passage covers 32 T cell receptor beta chains from one sample sequenced in a study of human T cells and chemical hapten exposure. TCRdb reanalysed the RACE reads using MiXCR and keeps one entry per CDR3 protein. The table lists tens of thousands of distinct CDR3 sequences, about 14% of them singletons. As to time point: pre-sensitization, week 0. As to treatment: therapeutic diphenylcyclopropenone sensitization with weekly scalp DPC. This specimen was whole blood, taken in connection with sensitization to the hapten diphenylcyclopropenone (DPC). Receptors originate from a woman aged 45-59 years with alopecia areata. Some clones in this sample may be carry-over from other donors' samples.

This clonotype appeared many times. The V and J genes are TRBV11-2 and TRBJ1-1; 7 nucleotides align to TRBD1. V lost 5 bases to trimming and J lost 1 base; unmatched junction nucleotides: 10. CDR3 size: 16 residues. The germline gives CDR1 SGHAT, CDR2 FQNNGV. The CDR3 sequence: CASSPWTGATNTEAFF. The CDR3 DNA is TGTGCCAGCAGCCCGTGGACAGGAGCAACGAACACTGAAGCTTTCTTT.

This clonotype was detected only a few times. V gene TRBV29-1 combines with J gene TRBJ2-7; D may be TRBD1 (6 bases). CDR1 is SQVTM and CDR2 is ANQGSEA in the germline V gene. Deletions cut 4 bases from V and 6 bases from J, with 13 bases between. The CDR3 loop spans 12 amino acids. This CDR3 reads CSVVAGDLEQYF. CDR3 nucleotides: TGCAGCGTTGTGGCAGGGGATCTCGAGCAGTACTTC.

CDR3 sequence (DNA): TGTGCCAGCAGTTTACCAGGTTGGCAGGGGGCGAACACCGGGGAGCTGTTTTTT. Translated, it gives CASSLPGWQGANTGELFF. The rearrangement uses TRBV27 and TRBJ2-2; TRBD1 aligns across 7 bases. The length of the CDR3 is 18 residues. V lost 2 bases, J lost 0 bases, and 9 bases stayed unmatched. Germline lookup yields CDR1 MNHEY and CDR2 SMNVEV (reference sequence).

This clonotype was counted a few times. J is TRBJ1-2 and V is TRBV2, with D tentatively TRBD1 (5 bases). There are 13 residues in the CDR3. Per the germline V gene, CDR1 is SNHLY and CDR2 is FYNNEI. The V and J ends lost 4 bases and 7 bases respectively, with 13 bases between them. The CDR3 here is CASSVRDFSGYTF. The CDR3 nucleotides are TGTGCCAGCAGTGTCAGGGATTTTTCTGGCTACACCTTC.

This clonotype was seen a few times. The V and J genes are TRBV7-9 and TRBJ2-1; 12 nucleotides align to TRBD2. This CDR3 is 16 amino acids long. From germline, CDR1 is SEHNR and CDR2 FQNEAQ (reference sequence). V lost 6 bases to trimming and J lost 3 bases; unmatched junction nucleotides: 6. CDR3 bases: TGTGCCAGCAGTCCGACTAGCGGGAGTGTCTACAATGAGCAGTTCTTC. Translation: CASSPTSGSVYNEQFF.

The CDR3 coding sequence is TGTGCCAGCTCCCGAGGACAGGGGTACGAGCAGTACTTC. Amino acids: CASSRGQGYEQYF. The chain has TRBV6-2 or TRBV6-3 and TRBJ2-7; 9 nucleotides align to TRBD1. V shed 8 bases and J 4 bases; nucleotides not matched to a gene: 6. This CDR3 has 13 amino acids. Germline values: CDR1 MNHEY, CDR2 SVGEGT.

This chain connects TRBV6-6 to TRBJ2-3; the D call may be TRBD1 or TRBD2 (5 bases each). Trimming took off 5 bases at V and 1 base at J, with 7 bases between the two ends. This CDR3 region has 13 residues. The germline V gene has CDR1 MNHNY and CDR2 SVGAGI (reference sequence). The CDR3 DNA sequence: TGTGCCAGCAGTAGGGACGGCACAGATACGCAGTATTTT. It specifies CASSRDGTDTQYF.

The V call is TRBV7-9, the J call TRBJ1-3; no clear D. The CDR3 has 13 residues. V gave up 0 bases and J gave up 3 bases, with 3 bases separating them. Germline CDR1 and CDR2: SEHNR and FQNEAQ (reference sequence). The CDR3 region is CASSLAGGNTIYF. DNA of the CDR3: TGTGCCAGCAGCTTAGCAGGTGGAAACACCATATATTTT.

In this sample, this clonotype turned up once. This may be a read error, as it is one base from a much larger clone. The V gene is TRBV11-2, the J gene TRBJ2-1; perhaps TRBD2 as D (6 bases). Germline CDR1 is SGHAT and CDR2 is FQNNGV. Trimming shortened V by 8 bases and J by 0 bases, and 14 bases separated the two germline ends. This CDR3 is built from 15 residues. The CDR3 region is CASRTGSSSYNEQFF. CDR3 coding DNA: TGTGCCAGCCGTACCGGGAGTAGCTCCTACAATGAGCAGTTCTTC.

This sequence joins TRBV7-6 and TRBJ2-7, with 8 bases aligning to TRBD2. Germline CDR1 SGHVS, CDR2 FNYEAQ. Trimming cost V 5 bases and J 4 bases; bases outside gene matches: 4. CDR3 length equals 13 residues. The CDR3 sequence: CASSPTSGYEQYF. CDR3 nucleotides: TGTGCCAGCAGCCCTACTAGCGGATACGAGCAGTACTTC.

This clonotype has more than one count but fewer than ten. The chain couples TRBV30 to TRBJ2-1, with D maybe TRBD2 (5 bases). The ends were cut back, 2 bases at V and 8 bases at J, with 13 bases in the middle. The V gene's germline CDR1 is GTSNPN and CDR2 SVGIG (reference sequence). The CDR3 has 13 residues. The CDR3 coding sequence is TGTGCCTGGAGTTTGTTCGAGGGAGATGAGCAGTTCTTC. Translation: CAWSLFEGDEQFF.

The rearrangement uses TRBV2 and TRBJ1-1; perhaps TRBD1 as D (6 bases). The CDR3 sequence is 14 residues long. The V and J ends lost 6 bases and 1 base respectively, with 12 bases between them. Germline CDR1 is SNHLY and CDR2 is FYNNEI. In nucleotides, the CDR3 is TGTGCCAGCAGCTACCAGGGGTCGAACACTGAAGCTTTCTTT. Encoded protein: CASSYQGSNTEAFF.

V is TRBV15 and J is TRBJ2-7; D call uncertain. Per germline, CDR1 LNHNV and CDR2 YYDKDF (reference sequence). Trimming took off 2 bases at V and 3 bases at J, with 8 bases between the two ends. The CDR3 sequence is 13 residues long. In DNA, the CDR3 is TGTGCCACCAGCAGACAGCTCCACTACGAGCAGTACTTC. Encoded protein: CATSRQLHYEQYF.

In its sample, this clonotype was seen a few times. V and J are TRBV24-1 and TRBJ2-3; TRBD1 aligns across 8 bases. The trim removed 7 bases at V and 5 bases at J, leaving 7 bases unmatched. The CDR3 runs to 14 residues. Germline CDR1 is KGHDR and CDR2 is SFDVKD. This CDR3 reads CATRGQGGQDTQYF. The CDR3 coding sequence is TGTGCCACCAGAGGACAGGGAGGTCAAGATACGCAGTATTTT.

V usage is TRBV14 and J usage is TRBJ2-1, with D perhaps TRBD2 (5 bases). Per the germline V gene, CDR1 is SGHDN and CDR2 is FVKESK. The CDR3 is made up of 15 amino acids. The V end was cut by 5 bases, the J end by 6 bases, with 17 bases between. The CDR3 region is CASSSIPGFRNEQFF. In DNA, the CDR3 is TGTGCCAGCAGCTCCATTCCGGGATTCCGCAATGAGCAGTTCTTC.

The rearrangement links TRBV7-2 to TRBJ1-5; no clear D gene. The germline CDR1 and CDR2 sequences are SGHTA and FQGNSA. The CDR3 has 16 amino acids. Deletions cut 2 bases from V and 0 bases from J, with 11 bases between. CDR3 nucleotide sequence: TGTGCCAGCAGCTTATTACCCCGGGGTAGCAATCAGCCCCAGCATTTT. Its protein is CASSLLPRGSNQPQHF.

Only a few counts were recorded for this clonotype. The genes are TRBV7-2 and TRBJ1-3; unclear D gene. Per germline, CDR1 SGHTA and CDR2 FQGNSA. This CDR3 is 12 amino acids long. The V end lost 3 bases, the J end lost 4 bases, and 4 bases lay between the germline ends. CDR3 protein: CASSFFGNTIYF. As DNA, the CDR3 is TGTGCCAGCAGCTTCTTCGGAAACACCATATATTTT.

This chain uses TRBV19 with TRBJ1-5; D gene ambiguous. Deletions cut 6 bases from V and 4 bases from J, with 19 bases between. The CDR3 length is 16 residues. In germline, CDR1 is LNHDA, CDR2 SQIVND (reference sequence). In nucleotides, the CDR3 is TGTGCCAGTAGGCTTCTAGGGCCTCAACTGAATCAGCCCCAGCATTTT. The encoded protein is CASRLLGPQLNQPQHF.

This chain links TRBV27 with TRBJ1-6; 8 bases map to TRBD1. This CDR3 contains 15 residues. Germline-derived CDR1 and CDR2 are MNHEY and SMNVEV (reference sequence). Trimming at V came to 5 bases and at J to 5 bases, leaving 5 bases not matched to a gene. The CDR3 region is CASSPRTGNNSPLHF. The CDR3 region has the DNA TGTGCCAGCAGTCCAAGGACAGGGAATAATTCACCCCTCCACTTT.

V usage is TRBV3-1 and J usage is TRBJ2-1, with a possible D match to TRBD2 (6 bases). Trimming removed 4 bases from V and 2 bases from J, with 9 bases in between. The CDR3 consists of 14 residues. The germline V gene encodes CDR1 LGHDT and CDR2 YNNKEL (reference sequence). The CDR3 loop reads CASSREAPYNEQFF. The CDR3 DNA reads TGTGCCAGCAGCCGGGAGGCGCCCTACAATGAGCAGTTCTTC.

This clonotype showed up just a few times. This chain joins TRBV29-1 and TRBJ2-1; TRBD2 aligns across 9 bases. V trimming: 3 bases; J trimming: 4 bases; junction bases outside the gene matches: 4. The CDR3 has 14 amino acids. Germline CDR1 and CDR2: SQVTM and ANQGSEA. The CDR3 reads CSVDAGLAYNEQFF. CDR3 DNA sequence: TGCAGCGTTGACGCTGGACTAGCGTACAATGAGCAGTTCTTC.

This clonotype ranks as medium-sized. The chain employs TRBV5-6 and TRBJ2-3, with D possibly TRBD1 on 5 matching bases. The CDR3 contains 15 residues. V was shortened by 2 bases and J by 5 bases, with 15 bases between the two germline ends. CDR1 and CDR2 (germline): SGHDT, YYEEEE. CDR3 DNA sequence: TGTGCCAGCAGCTTCATCAGTTCTGACAGAGATACGCAGTATTTT. It encodes CASSFISSDRDTQYF. The full variable domain, rest sourced from reference TRBV5-6 and TRBJ2-3, is DAGVTQSPTHLIKTRGQQVTLRCSPKSGHDTVSWYQQALGQGPQFIFQYYEEEERQRGNFPDRFSGHQFPNYSSELNVNALLLGDSALYLCASSFISSDRDTQYFGPGTRLTVL.

This clonotype was counted a few times. This chain uses TRBV7-9 with TRBJ1-3, with D unresolved. The CDR3 consists of 16 residues. Looked up from germline, CDR1 is SEHNR and CDR2 is FQNEAQ (reference sequence). Trimming stripped 5 bases from V and 0 bases from J, with 14 bases between. CDR3 region: CASSVRVTSSGNTIYF. CDR3 DNA: TGTGCCAGCAGCGTCCGGGTCACCTCCTCTGGAAACACCATATATTTT.

This clonotype counts as medium-sized. V gene TRBV11-2 combines with J gene TRBJ2-1; D gene ambiguous. Germline loops: CDR1 SGHAT, CDR2 FQNNGV. V was shortened by 4 bases and J by 9 bases, with 7 bases between the two germline ends. The CDR3 sequence is 11 residues long. CDR3 sequence (DNA): TGTGCCAGCAGCTACGGCGGTGAGCAGTTCTTC. Translation gives CASSYGGEQFF.

This clonotype was detected ten times or more. V gene TRBV2 combines with J gene TRBJ1-1; the D gene is possibly TRBD1 (6 bases). The V gene lost 7 bases and the J gene lost 2 bases, with 11 bases spanning the gap. This CDR3 comprises 13 residues. The V gene's germline CDR1 is SNHLY and CDR2 FYNNEI. CDR3 region: CASMSGENTEAFF. Written as DNA, the CDR3 is TGTGCCAGCATGTCAGGGGAAAACACTGAAGCTTTCTTT.

This clonotype was observed at least ten times. The chain has TRBV24-1 and TRBJ1-5; 7 positions match TRBD1. Germline V CDR1 and CDR2: KGHDR, SFDVKD. The CDR3 consists of 18 residues. The J segment lost 2 bases and the V segment lost 8 bases, leaving 17 bases of the junction unmatched. CDR3 nucleotides: TGTGCCACCACATACCCGACAGGGCGGGAGTATGGCAATCAGCCCCAGCATTTT. It encodes CATTYPTGREYGNQPQHF.

The chain couples TRBV12-3 or TRBV12-4 to TRBJ2-7; 11 nucleotides agree with TRBD1. CDR3 length: 16 amino acids. The junction had 5 bases not matched to a gene; V was cut back by 4 bases and J by 0 bases. This CDR3 reads CASSSYGTGGSYEQYF. CDR3 nucleotides: TGTGCCAGCAGTTCCTACGGGACAGGGGGCTCCTACGAGCAGTACTTC.

The table lists this clonotype with a few counts. CDR3 sequence reads: CSAATSGSYEQYF. The CDR3 nucleotides are TGCAGTGCCGCGACTAGCGGGAGCTACGAGCAGTACTTC. This chain joins TRBV20-1 and TRBJ2-7, with 12 bases that match TRBD2. Per germline, CDR1 DFQATT and CDR2 SNEGSKA (reference sequence). The junction had 3 bases not matched to a gene; V was cut back by 6 bases and J by 3 bases. There are 13 residues in the CDR3.

This clonotype appeared a few times. V gene TRBV3-1 combines with J gene TRBJ2-7; 8 bases are a match to TRBD2. In germline, CDR1 is LGHDT, CDR2 YNNKEL (reference sequence). V gave up 1 base and J gave up 0 bases; unmatched junction bases: 8. This CDR3 contains 17 residues. CDR3 DNA: TGTGCCAGCAGCCAAGCACTGACAAGCGGGAGCTCCTACGAGCAGTACTTC. It specifies CASSQALTSGSSYEQYF.

This sequence joins TRBV4-3 and TRBJ2-1; a weak D match, TRBD2 (5 bases). V lost 2 bases, J lost 5 bases, and 16 bases lay in between. The CDR3 consists of 16 residues. CDR1 LGHNA and CDR2 YSLEER come from the germline V gene. The CDR3 nucleotides read TGCGCCAGCAGCCAAATCCTTAGCGCCGGAAACAATGAGCAGTTCTTC. Its translation is CASSQILSAGNNEQFF.

This clonotype showed up many times. This chain links TRBV7-8 with TRBJ2-2; 8 bases are shared with TRBD2. The V segment lost 5 bases and the J segment 2 bases; nucleotides outside the gene matches: 10. The germline V gene has CDR1 SGHVS and CDR2 FQNEAQ. The CDR3 covers 17 residues. The CDR3 region is CASSPAGGVRNTGELFF. CDR3 in DNA: TGTGCCAGCAGCCCGGCCGGGGGGGTTAGAAACACCGGGGAGCTGTTTTTT.

The CDR3 coding sequence is TGTGCCAGCACGCGGCAGACGAACTACGAGCAGTACTTC. Amino acids: CASTRQTNYEQYF. The V and J genes are TRBV6-2 or TRBV6-3 and TRBJ2-7, with D unclear. V lost 7 bases and J 3 bases, leaving 13 bases between the germline ends. There are 13 residues in the CDR3. Germline V gene sequence: CDR1 MNHEY, CDR2 SVGEGT.